These T cell receptor beta chains were read from a single sample in a study of blood T cell repertoires in COVID-19. Libraries were prepared by immunoSEQ multiplex PCR; TCRdb keeps only in-frame clonotypes and omits some of them. The sample yields about 98,000 clones, roughly 86% seen once. The sequencing input was peripheral blood. The origin of the receptors is a middle-aged man with acute or convalescent COVID-19. Each CDR3 is given with its conserved first and last residue. D genes are given only for firm matches.

V gene: TRBV13
D gene: NA
J gene: TRBJ1-1
CDR3 protein: CASSYRGGWINTEAFF
CDR3 DNA: TGTGCCAGCAGCTACCGTGGGGGGTGGATTAACACTGAAGCTTTCTTT

V gene: TRBV6-2/TRBV6-3
D gene: TRBD1
J gene: TRBJ1-5
CDR3 protein: CASSTGTENQPQHF
CDR3 DNA: TGTGCCAGCAGTACGGGGACAGAGAATCAGCCCCAGCATTTT

V gene: TRBV27
D gene: NA
J gene: TRBJ2-7
CDR3 protein: CASSLGPNYEQYF
CDR3 DNA: TGTGCCAGCAGTTTAGGGCCGAACTACGAGCAGTACTTC

V gene: TRBV7-9
D gene: NA
J gene: TRBJ2-7
CDR3 protein: CASSLVDRTYEQYF
CDR3 DNA: TGTGCCAGCAGCTTAGTGGACAGAACCTACGAGCAGTACTTC

V gene: TRBV18
D gene: TRBD2
J gene: TRBJ2-7
CDR3 protein: CASSPSGTSRLEQYF
CDR3 DNA: TGTGCCAGCTCACCTTCCGGGACTAGTAGGCTCGAGCAGTACTTC

V gene: TRBV5-1
D gene: NA
J gene: TRBJ2-3
CDR3 protein: CASSFHGPGAADTQYF
CDR3 DNA: TGCGCCAGCAGCTTCCACGGGCCAGGGGCGGCGGATACGCAGTATTTT

V gene: TRBV4-2
D gene: NA
J gene: TRBJ2-5
CDR3 protein: CASSQEGTTQYF
CDR3 DNA: TGTGCCAGCAGCCAAGAGGGCACGACCCAGTACTTC

V gene: TRBV2
D gene: NA
J gene: TRBJ2-3
CDR3 protein: CASSPTGDTQYF
CDR3 DNA: TGTGCCAGCAGCCCGACTGGGGATACGCAGTATTTT

V gene: TRBV9
D gene: TRBD2
J gene: TRBJ2-7
CDR3 protein: CASSVGPSGSYEQYF
CDR3 DNA: TGTGCCAGCAGCGTAGGCCCTAGCGGCTCCTACGAGCAGTACTTC

V gene: TRBV19
D gene: NA
J gene: TRBJ1-2
CDR3 protein: CASSPVSGWSNYGYTF
CDR3 DNA: TGTGCCAGTAGTCCCGTCAGCGGGTGGTCTAACTATGGCTACACCTTC

V gene: TRBV2
D gene: NA
J gene: TRBJ1-5
CDR3 protein: CASSDPDSDSNQPQHF
CDR3 DNA: TGTGCCAGCAGTGACCCCGACAGTGATAGCAATCAGCCCCAGCATTTT

V gene: TRBV4-1
D gene: NA
J gene: TRBJ1-1
CDR3 protein: CASSQDYGKTEAFF
CDR3 DNA: TGCGCCAGCAGCCAAGACTACGGGAAAACTGAAGCTTTCTTT